These T cell receptor beta chains were read from a single sample in a study of beta chain features in type 1 diabetes. Assay: immunoSEQ multiplex PCR; the TCRdb copy retains only in-frame clones and omits some. This sample has about 160,000 clones; around 8.4% occur once, and the top ten carry around 0.5%. The sample comprised central memory CD4+ T cells from blood. All receptors come from a woman younger than 35 with type 1 diabetes. CDR3s include the opening cysteine and the closing phenylalanine or tryptophan. The D gene is left open where the match is weak.

J gene | D gene | V gene | CDR3 protein
TRBJ1-2 | TRBD1 | TRBV20-1 | CRGTVYYTF
TRBJ2-5 | TRBD1 | TRBV7-2 | CASSQQGARETQYF
TRBJ2-7 | TRBD2 | TRBV5-5 | CASSRTSGLSSYEQYF
TRBJ2-7 | TRBD1 | TRBV7-9 | CASSPRTGLEQYF
TRBJ1-1 | . | TRBV11-3 | CASSRRTDTEAFF
TRBJ2-1 | . | TRBV11-1 | CASSLSPQGDEQFF
TRBJ2-1 | . | TRBV29-1 | CSVDGGRSNEQFF
TRBJ2-1 | . | TRBV2 | CASSESDEQFF
TRBJ2-2 | . | TRBV29-1 | CSVDGQNTGELFF
TRBJ2-7 | . | TRBV6-5 | CASSSSDKGRPYEQYF
TRBJ1-1 | TRBD1 | TRBV7-2 | CASSRTGAEAFF
TRBJ2-5 | . | TRBV9 | CASSVSSREETQYF
TRBJ2-3 | . | TRBV9 | CASSVATRGRGSDTQYF
TRBJ2-5 | TRBD2 | TRBV19 | CASSVRPSGGQETQYF
TRBJ2-2 | TRBD2 | TRBV4-3 | CASSQGGAGIGELFF
TRBJ2-3 | . | TRBV7-2 | CASSQTRGDTQYF
TRBJ2-3 | TRBD2 | TRBV5-1 | CASKAGGPGDTQYF
TRBJ2-7 | . | TRBV19 | CASTPTGNSYEQYF
TRBJ1-3 | . | TRBV28 | CASSFSHARSGNTIYF
TRBJ2-1 | TRBD2 | TRBV19 | CASSSAGASSYNEQFF
TRBJ2-5 | TRBD1 | TRBV7-2 | CASSLSAGGWETQYF
TRBJ1-2 | TRBD1 | TRBV6-6 | CASGHPQGQNYGYTF